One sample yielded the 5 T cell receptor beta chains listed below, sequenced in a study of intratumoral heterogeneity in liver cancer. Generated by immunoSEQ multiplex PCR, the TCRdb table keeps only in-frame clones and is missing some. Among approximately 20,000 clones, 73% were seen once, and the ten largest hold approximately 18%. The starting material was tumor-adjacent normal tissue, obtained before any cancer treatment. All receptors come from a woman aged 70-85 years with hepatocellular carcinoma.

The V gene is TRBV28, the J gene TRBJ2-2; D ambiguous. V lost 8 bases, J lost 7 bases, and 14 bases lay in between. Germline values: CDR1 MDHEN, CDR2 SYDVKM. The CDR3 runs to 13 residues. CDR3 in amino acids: CASLKGGSGELFF. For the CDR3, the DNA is TGTGCCAGCCTAAAGGGCGGTAGCGGGGAGCTGTTTTTT.

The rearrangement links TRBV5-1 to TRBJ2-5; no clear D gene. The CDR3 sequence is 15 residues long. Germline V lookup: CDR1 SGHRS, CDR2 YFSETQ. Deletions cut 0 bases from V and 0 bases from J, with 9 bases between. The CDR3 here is CASSLGQTDQETQYF. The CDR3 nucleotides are TGCGCCAGCAGCTTGGGCCAGACCGACCAAGAGACCCAGTACTTC.

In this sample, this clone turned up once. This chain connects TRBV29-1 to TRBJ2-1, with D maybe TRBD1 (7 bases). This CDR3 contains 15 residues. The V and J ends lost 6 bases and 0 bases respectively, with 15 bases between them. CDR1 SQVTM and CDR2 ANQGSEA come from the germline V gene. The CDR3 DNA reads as TGCAGCGTCCCCAGGGGGGACGGCTCCTACAATGAGCAGTTCTTC. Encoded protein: CSVPRGDGSYNEQFF.

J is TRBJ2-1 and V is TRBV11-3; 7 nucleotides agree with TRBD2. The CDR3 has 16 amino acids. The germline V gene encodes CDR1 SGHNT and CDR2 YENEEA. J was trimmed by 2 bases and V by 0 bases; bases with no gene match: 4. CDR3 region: CASSLDRLAAYNEQFF. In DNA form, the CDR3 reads TGTGCCAGCAGCTTAGACCGCCTAGCGGCCTACAATGAGCAGTTCTTC.

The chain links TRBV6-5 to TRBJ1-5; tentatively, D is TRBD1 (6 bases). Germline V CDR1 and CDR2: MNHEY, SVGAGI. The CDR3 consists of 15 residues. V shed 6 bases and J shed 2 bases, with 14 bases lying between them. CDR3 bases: TGTGCCAGCAGGCTCCGGGACAAGGGCAATCAGCCCCAGCATTTT. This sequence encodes CASRLRDKGNQPQHF.